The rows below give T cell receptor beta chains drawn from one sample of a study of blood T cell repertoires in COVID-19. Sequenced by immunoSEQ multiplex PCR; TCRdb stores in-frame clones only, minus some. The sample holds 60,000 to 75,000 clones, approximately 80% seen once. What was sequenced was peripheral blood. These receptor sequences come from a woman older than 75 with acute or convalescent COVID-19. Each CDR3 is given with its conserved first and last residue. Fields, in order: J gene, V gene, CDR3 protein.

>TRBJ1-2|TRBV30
CAWTIQGDYGYTF
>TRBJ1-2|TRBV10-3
CAISDLTGMPNYGYTF
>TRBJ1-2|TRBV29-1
CSVERVFHPLYGYTF
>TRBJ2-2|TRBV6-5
CASRVGQGTGELFF
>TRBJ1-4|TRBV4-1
CASSQAGTGPQKLFF
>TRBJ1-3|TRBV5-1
CASSSTGGNTIYF
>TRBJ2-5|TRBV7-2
CASSWAGGTAETQYF
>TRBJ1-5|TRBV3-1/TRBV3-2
CASSADRVGQPQHF
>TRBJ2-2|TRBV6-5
CASSIAGGYTGELFF
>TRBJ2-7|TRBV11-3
CASSSGNHEQYF
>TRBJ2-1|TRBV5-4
CASSFQGGGDEQFF
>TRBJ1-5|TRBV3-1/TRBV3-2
CASSPGQGKRPQHF
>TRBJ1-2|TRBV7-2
CASSRTRTGGYGYTF
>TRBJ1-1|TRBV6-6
CASRNRDTRSDEAFF
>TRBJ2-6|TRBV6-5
CASSLATGANVLTF
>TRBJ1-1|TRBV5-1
CASSPTTGETEAFF
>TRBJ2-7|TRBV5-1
CASSHRHTGQGGREQYF
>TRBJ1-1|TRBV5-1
CASSTRQGGTEAFF
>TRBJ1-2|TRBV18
CASSPRVEANYGYTF
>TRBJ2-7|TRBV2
CAPDRDYTYEQYF
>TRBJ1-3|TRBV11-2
CASSQGPGAPGNTIYF
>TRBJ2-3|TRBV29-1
CSVTRGSTDTQYF
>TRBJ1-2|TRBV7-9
CASRPGQGYGYTF
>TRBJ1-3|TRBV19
CASSPRVSGNTIYF
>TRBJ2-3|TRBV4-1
CASSQYTGTSVTDTQYF
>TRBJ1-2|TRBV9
CASSPRGRSYGYTF